This TCR beta chain was profiled in a study of molecular identifiers for immune sequencing clone quantification. Previously described methods and listed TCR primers were employed for the bulk TCR libraries. Each CDR3 protein gets one entry after TCRdb re-called the PCR reads with MiXCR. The repertoire holds about 640,000 distinct CDR3 sequences, approximately 20% seen once, with approximately 0.9% in the top ten. In the sort, naive CD8 T cells were defined as CD8+CD4-CCR7+CD45RA+. Between the trimmed V and J ends, which lost 4 bases and 7 bases, there was a span of 13 bases. The CDR3 has 13 amino acids. Germline V gene data show CDR1 as SEHNR and CDR2 as FQNEAQ (reference sequence).

The rearrangement joins TRBV7-9 to TRBJ1-1, with D unclear. Sample: naive CD8+ T cells from blood, with Jurkat cell RNA spiked in. The subset was: FACS-sorted CD8+CD4-CCR7+CD45RA+ naive T cells. The clonotype comes from a human donor in good health. Some libraries in this study had Jurkat cell RNA spiked in. The CDR3 DNA is TGTGCCAGCAGCTCCGAGCTTGGAATTGAAGCTTTCTTT. As protein: CASSSELGIEAFF.